These 10 T cell receptor beta chains were all obtained from the same sample, sequenced in a study of cytomegalovirus exposure and HLA in healthy donors (dated 2017 in TCRdb). The library was built by means of the immunoSEQ multiplex PCR assay. For the multiplex PCR, a mixture combining 60 forward primers for TCR Vbeta segments and 13 reverse primers for TCR Jbeta segments was used. TCRdb stores this immuneACCESS table with in-frame sequences only. Part of the clones is absent; in the studies checked, under half of the shortfall reflects unresolved V genes, and no reason is known for the rest. A total of 100,000 or so clones appear in this sample, 83% of them only once. Clones ranked in the top ten supply 5% to 6.5% of the sample. Sample: PBMCs. Receptors originate from a man aged 18-30 years in good health and CMV-seronegative.

This chain uses TRBV6-5 with TRBJ1-1; D uncertain. Germline loops: CDR1 MNHEY, CDR2 SVGAGI. The ends were cut back, 2 bases at V and 5 bases at J, with 9 bases in the middle. The length of the CDR3 is 13 residues. The CDR3 sequence is CASSYSPGTEAFF. The CDR3 DNA sequence: TGTGCCAGCAGTTACAGTCCGGGAACTGAAGCTTTCTTT.

J is TRBJ1-1 and V is TRBV19; D not certain. V shed 5 bases and J shed 4 bases, with 17 bases lying between them. Germline assignment: CDR1 LNHDA and CDR2 SQIVND (reference sequence). The CDR3 spans 15 residues. The CDR3 sequence: CASSASGSVPTEAFF. CDR3 sequence (DNA): TGTGCCAGTAGTGCATCCGGGTCCGTCCCCACTGAAGCTTTCTTT.

The J gene is TRBJ2-7, the V gene TRBV25-1; tentative D call: TRBD2 (7 bases). The CDR3 is made up of 13 amino acids. The V end was cut by 10 bases, the J end by 4 bases, with 17 bases between. Germline lookup yields CDR1 MGHDK and CDR2 SYGVNS. For the CDR3, the DNA is TGTGCCACCTCGAGAGGGGGGGAATACGAGCAGTACTTC. Amino acids: CATSRGGEYEQYF.

As to this clone: Here the CDR3 omits its conserved ending phenylalanine or tryptophan, so a read error is the likely source. The genes are TRBV6-5 and TRBJ2-4; 8 bases align to TRBD1. The CDR3 extends over 16 amino acids. V lost 4 bases, J lost 0 bases, and 5 bases stayed unmatched. The germline gives CDR1 MNHEY, CDR2 SVGAGI. In nucleotides, the CDR3 is TGTGCCAGCAGTTCGGACAGGGCGCTAGCCAAAAACATTCAGTACCTC. The encoded protein is CASSSDRALAKNIQYL.

The J gene is TRBJ1-2, the V gene TRBV29-1; D gene unclear. V lost 0 bases and J lost 8, with 22 bases in between. Germline-derived CDR1 and CDR2 are SQVTM and ANQGSEA. The CDR3 runs 16 residues. Written as DNA, the CDR3 is TGCAGCGTTGAAGATGCCGGTGGTGAGGATGGCGCGGGCTACACCTTC. Protein sequence: CSVEDAGGEDGAGYTF.

CDR3 sequence (DNA): TGTGCCAGCAGTTCCCTTCAGTCCCGACTAGCGGGATCGAGCCTACACAATGAGCAGTTCTTC. Translating it yields CASSSLQSRLAGSSLHNEQFF. The chain is built from TRBV27 and TRBJ2-1, with TRBD2 matching 11 bases. J was trimmed by 5 bases and V by 4 bases; bases with no gene match: 22. Germline CDR1 and CDR2: MNHEY and SMNVEV (reference sequence). CDR3 length equals 21 residues.

The chain uses TRBV30 and TRBJ1-4; no clear D. Looked up from germline, CDR1 is GTSNPN and CDR2 is SVGIG (reference sequence). The CDR3 runs to 13 residues. With 2 bases removed from V and 3 bases from J, the gap between germline ends came to 7 bases. CDR3 coding DNA: TGTGCCTGGAGTAAACGGGCTAATGAAAAACTGTTTTTT. It codes for CAWSKRANEKLFF.

The V call is TRBV6-6, the J call TRBJ2-1; 7 bases agree with TRBD1. This CDR3 is built from 15 residues. Per the germline V gene, CDR1 is MNHNY and CDR2 is SVGAGI (reference sequence). J gave up 10 bases and V 2 bases, and 11 bases lay outside the gene matches. The CDR3 DNA sequence: TGTGCCAGCAGTTACGAGGGGGCGCAAATCTCCGAGCAGTTCTTC. Its protein is CASSYEGAQISEQFF.

This clone has just a few counts. The chain employs TRBV5-6 and TRBJ2-7; 10 nucleotides match TRBD1. This CDR3 contains 13 residues. CDR1 and CDR2 (germline): SGHDT, YYEEEE. After removal of 3 bases from V and 5 bases from J, the junction contained 2 bases not matched to a gene. Written as DNA, the CDR3 is TGTGCCAGCAGCTGGGACAGGGGTCACGAGCAGTACTTC. This encodes CASSWDRGHEQYF.

J is TRBJ1-5 and V is TRBV25-1; tentatively, D is TRBD1 (6 bases). With 4 bases removed from V and 1 base from J, the gap between germline ends came to 11 bases. The CDR3 extends over 15 amino acids. Looked up from germline, CDR1 is MGHDK and CDR2 is SYGVNS. This CDR3 reads CASSGHTGSNQPQHF. CDR3 nucleotide sequence: TGTGCCAGCAGTGGCCATACAGGGAGCAATCAGCCCCAGCATTTT.